This T cell receptor beta chain appears in the sequencing data of a study of blood T cell repertoires in COVID-19. Using immunoSEQ multiplex PCR, the repertoire was profiled, and TCRdb retains in-frame clones only, with some absent. This sample carries around 250,000 clones, around nine tenths of them seen once, and the ten largest clones take roughly 1.6%. This CDR3 region has 15 residues. This clonotype was obtained from a woman aged 45-60 years who had recovered from COVID-19. The J gene is TRBJ2-1, the V gene TRBV21-1; TRBD2, the table's D call, was not compared with the DNA. TRBV21-1 is noted as a pseudogene. The specimen sequenced was PBMCs or T cells enriched from blood (not recorded which). The DNA for the CDR3 is TGTGCCAGCAGCAAAGTTGGTGGGAGAGGAAATGAGCAGTTCTTC. Encoded protein: CASSKVGGRGNEQFF.